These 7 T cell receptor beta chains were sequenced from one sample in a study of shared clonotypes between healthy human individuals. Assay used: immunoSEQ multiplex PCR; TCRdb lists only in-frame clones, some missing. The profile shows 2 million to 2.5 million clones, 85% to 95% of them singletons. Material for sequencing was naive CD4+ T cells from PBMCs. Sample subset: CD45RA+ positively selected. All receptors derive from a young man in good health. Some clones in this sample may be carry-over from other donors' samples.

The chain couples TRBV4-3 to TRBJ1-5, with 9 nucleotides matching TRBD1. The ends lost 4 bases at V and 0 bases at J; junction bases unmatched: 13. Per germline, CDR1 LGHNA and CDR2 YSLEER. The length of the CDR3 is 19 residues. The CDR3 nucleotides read TGCGCCAGCAGCCCCGGGACAGGGACCGACTTATATAGCAATCAGCCCCAGCATTTT. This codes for CASSPGTGTDLYSNQPQHF.

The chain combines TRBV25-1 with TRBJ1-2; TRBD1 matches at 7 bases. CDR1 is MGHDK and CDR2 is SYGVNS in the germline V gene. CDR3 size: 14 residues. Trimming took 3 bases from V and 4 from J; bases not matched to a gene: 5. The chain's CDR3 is CASSDSDRAYGYTF. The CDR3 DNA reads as TGTGCCAGCAGTGATTCCGACAGGGCCTATGGCTACACCTTC.

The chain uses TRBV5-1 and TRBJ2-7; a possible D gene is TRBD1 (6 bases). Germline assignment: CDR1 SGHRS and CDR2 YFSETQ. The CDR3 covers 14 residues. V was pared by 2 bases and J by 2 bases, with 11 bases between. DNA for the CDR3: TGCGCCAGCAGCTTCGGACAGCCGACCTACGAGCAGTACTTC. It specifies CASSFGQPTYEQYF.

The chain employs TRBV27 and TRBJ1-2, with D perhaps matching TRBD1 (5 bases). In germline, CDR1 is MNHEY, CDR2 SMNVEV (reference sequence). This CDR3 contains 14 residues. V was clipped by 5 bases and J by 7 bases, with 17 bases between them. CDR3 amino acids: CASSKRGPEGGYTF. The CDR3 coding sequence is TGTGCCAGCAGTAAGAGGGGACCAGAAGGTGGCTACACCTTC.

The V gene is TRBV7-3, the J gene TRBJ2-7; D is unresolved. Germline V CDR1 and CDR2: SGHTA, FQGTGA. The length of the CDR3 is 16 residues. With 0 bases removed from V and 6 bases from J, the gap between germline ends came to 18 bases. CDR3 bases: TGTGCCAGCAGCTTAACGATTTCAGGAAGGGATTCCGAGCAGTACTTC. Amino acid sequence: CASSLTISGRDSEQYF.

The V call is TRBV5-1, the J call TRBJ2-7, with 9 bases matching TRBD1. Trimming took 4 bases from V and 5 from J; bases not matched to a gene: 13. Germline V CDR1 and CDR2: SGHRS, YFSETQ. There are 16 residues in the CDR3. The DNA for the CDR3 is TGCGCCAGCAGCACAGCCCACCCGGGACAGGGTGACGAGCAGTACTTC. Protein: CASSTAHPGQGDEQYF.

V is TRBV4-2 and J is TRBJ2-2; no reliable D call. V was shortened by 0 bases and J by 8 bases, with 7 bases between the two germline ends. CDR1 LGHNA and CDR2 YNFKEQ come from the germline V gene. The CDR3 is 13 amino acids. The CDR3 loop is CASSQDGAGELFF. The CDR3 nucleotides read TGTGCCAGCAGCCAAGACGGAGCGGGGGAGCTGTTTTTT.